A single sample is the source of the 12 T cell receptor beta chains below, sequenced in a study of technical replicates of blood from a handful of donors. Assay used: immunoSEQ multiplex PCR; TCRdb lists only in-frame clones, some missing. This sample yields tens of thousands of clones, of which roughly 94% are seen a single time; about 0.4% belongs to the top ten. Sequencing input: T cells isolated from PBMCs. Receptors originate from a human donor in good health.

V usage is TRBV10-3 and J usage is TRBJ2-2; a possible D gene is TRBD2 (5 bases). The V gene lost 6 bases and the J gene lost 7 bases, with 18 bases spanning the gap. Germline values: CDR1 ENHRY, CDR2 SYGVKD. The CDR3 is 15 residues long. DNA for the CDR3: TGTGCCATCAGCACGTCGGTGAGGGCCGACGGGGAGCTGTTTTTT. Amino acid sequence: CAISTSVRADGELFF.

The chain joins TRBV28 to TRBJ2-7, with a possible D match to TRBD1 (6 bases). The CDR3 is 17 amino acids. CDR1 is MDHEN, CDR2 SYDVKM, per germline. V shed 5 bases and J shed 0 bases, with 20 bases lying between them. CDR3 loop: CASSGGARQDSSYEQYF. CDR3 nucleotide sequence: TGTGCCAGCAGTGGTGGGGCTAGACAGGATAGCTCCTACGAGCAGTACTTC.

The chain is built from TRBV7-6 and TRBJ2-6, with 9 bases fitting TRBD1. Per the germline V gene, CDR1 is SGHVS and CDR2 is FNYEAQ. V was clipped by 2 bases and J by 4 bases; unmatched bases: 12. This CDR3 region has 19 residues. CDR3 sequence (DNA): TGTGCCAGCAGCTTACCCCTGGGACAGGGTGGGCCCGGGGCCAACGTCCTGACTTTC. This gives the protein CASSLPLGQGGPGANVLTF.

V usage is TRBV10-3 and J usage is TRBJ1-2; possible D gene TRBD1, 5 bases. CDR1 and CDR2 (germline): ENHRY, SYGVKD. Trimming left V 2 bases short and J 0 bases short, with 19 bases between. The CDR3 is made up of 18 amino acids. The CDR3 loop is CAISEGGDSTETNYGYTF. In DNA form, the CDR3 reads TGTGCCATCAGTGAGGGGGGGGATTCGACGGAAACTAACTATGGCTACACCTTC.

The chain carries TRBV7-2 and TRBJ2-7, with 12 bases lining up with TRBD2. Trimming took 5 bases from V and 6 from J; bases not matched to a gene: 8. The CDR3 runs to 15 residues. The V gene's germline CDR1 is SGHTA and CDR2 FQGNSA. This CDR3 reads CASSPIGLAGREQYF. CDR3 DNA sequence: TGTGCCAGCAGCCCCATCGGACTAGCGGGACGCGAGCAGTACTTC.

The chain has TRBV2 and TRBJ2-7; the D gene is possibly TRBD1 (5 bases). V was cut by 6 bases and J by 4 bases, with 13 bases left in between. Germline assignment: CDR1 SNHLY and CDR2 FYNNEI. This CDR3 is built from 13 residues. This CDR3 reads CASRGHQNYEQYF. CDR3 nucleotides: TGTGCCAGCAGAGGACACCAAAATTACGAGCAGTACTTC. Full variable domain (missing parts from reference TRBV2 and TRBJ2-7): EPEVTQTPSHQVTQMGQEVILRCVPISNHLYFYWYRQILGQKVEFLVSFYNNEISEKSEIFDDQFSVERPDGSNFTLKIRSTKLEDSAMYFCASRGHQNYEQYFGPGTRLTVT.

The V call is TRBV28, the J call TRBJ1-4; D not certain. This CDR3 is 15 amino acids long. Germline V gene sequence: CDR1 MDHEN, CDR2 SYDVKM. Trimming stripped 5 bases from V and 1 base from J, with 11 bases between. The CDR3 DNA follows: TGTGCCAGCAGTCGACGGGGAGGAACTAATGAAAAACTGTTTTTT. It yields the protein CASSRRGGTNEKLFF.

The rearrangement uses TRBV6-1 and TRBJ2-1, with D uncertain. CDR3 length: 13 residues. The V gene's germline CDR1 is MNHNS and CDR2 SASEGT. Trimming took off 7 bases at V and 2 bases at J, with 9 bases between the two ends. The CDR3 sequence: CASIGAPYNEQFF. In nucleotides, the CDR3 is TGTGCCAGCATCGGAGCGCCCTACAATGAGCAGTTCTTC.

J is TRBJ2-7 and V is TRBV13; 10 bases fit TRBD1. Germline V gene sequence: CDR1 PRHDT, CDR2 FYEKMQ (reference sequence). After removal of 3 bases from V and 6 bases from J, the junction contained 5 bases not matched to a gene. The CDR3 extends over 14 amino acids. The CDR3 sequence: CASSLGQGQTEQYF. The CDR3 DNA is TGTGCCAGCAGCTTGGGACAGGGGCAAACCGAGCAGTACTTC.

CDR3 sequence: CASSFPGQGSEQYF. As DNA, the CDR3 is TGTGCCAGCAGCTTTCCGGGACAGGGGTCAGAGCAGTACTTC. This chain joins TRBV11-3 and TRBJ2-7; 10 bases line up with TRBD1. Germline loops: CDR1 SGHNT, CDR2 YENEEA. The CDR3 has 14 residues. Losses at the gene ends were 3 bases for V and 7 bases for J; bases not matched to a gene: 6.

This clone was seen a handful of times. The chain combines TRBV6-5 with TRBJ1-1; 9 bases are shared with TRBD1. CDR3 size: 12 residues. Germline lookup yields CDR1 MNHEY and CDR2 SVGAGI. V shed 7 bases, J shed 7 bases, and the junction held 4 bases outside the gene matches. The CDR3 nucleotides read TGTGCCAGCATAGGGACAGGGAATGAAGCTTTCTTT. Residues: CASIGTGNEAFF.

The chain carries TRBV7-3 and TRBJ2-2; 10 bases map to TRBD2. With 1 base clipped from V and 6 bases from J, the junction kept 8 bases outside the gene matches. CDR1 and CDR2 (germline): SGHTA, FQGTGA. The CDR3 runs 17 residues. CDR3 sequence (DNA): TGTGCCAGCAGCTTAATTAGGCTAGCGGGAGCCTCCGGGGAGCTGTTTTTT. This translates into CASSLIRLAGASGELFF.